One and the same sample provided the 23 T cell receptor beta chains below, sequenced in a study of blood T cell repertoires in COVID-19. The assay was immunoSEQ multiplex PCR, and TCRdb's table has in-frame clones only and misses some. The sample shows approximately 150,000 clones, about 80% of them seen only once. The material sequenced was peripheral blood. These TCRs come from a man in his sixties or seventies who had recovered from COVID-19.

This clone has ten or more counts. The rearrangement uses TRBV3-1 (or the pseudogene TRBV3-2) and TRBJ2-7; 8 nucleotides align to TRBD1. V lost 7 bases to trimming and J lost 2 bases; unmatched junction nucleotides: 4. CDR3 length: 13 residues. Germline lookup yields CDR1 LGHDT and CDR2 YNNKEL (reference sequence). The CDR3 DNA follows: TGTGCCAGCACGTCGGGACAGGCCTACGAGCAGTACTTC. This translates into CASTSGQAYEQYF.

This clone was picked up one time. This rearrangement joins TRBV2 to TRBJ1-1; tentative D call: TRBD1 (5 bases). The CDR3 totals 13 residues. Trimming took 6 bases from V and 1 from J, leaving 9 bases between them. Germline CDR1 is SNHLY and CDR2 is FYNNEI. CDR3 sequence: CASSRGWNTEAFF. The DNA of the CDR3 is TGTGCCAGCAGCCGGGGGTGGAACACTGAAGCTTTCTTT.

This clone showed up just a few times. V usage is TRBV5-1 and J usage is TRBJ2-1; 8 nucleotides agree with TRBD1. The germline gives CDR1 SGHRS, CDR2 YFSETQ. The V segment lost 4 bases and the J segment 2 bases; nucleotides outside the gene matches: 5. The CDR3 totals 15 residues. Written as DNA, the CDR3 is TGCGCCAGCAGCAGGACAGGGTACACCTACAATGAGCAGTTCTTC. Translation gives CASSRTGYTYNEQFF.

Here the CDR3 reads CATSAGGSYNEQFF. CDR3 sequence (DNA): TGTGCCACCAGCGCGGGAGGGTCCTACAATGAGCAGTTCTTC. The chain uses TRBV15 and TRBJ2-1; 9 positions match TRBD2. The CDR3 is made up of 14 amino acids. V lost 5 bases, J lost 1 base, and 0 bases stayed unmatched. Germline V CDR1 and CDR2: LNHNV, YYDKDF (reference sequence).

The chain has TRBV4-1 and TRBJ1-2; TRBD1 agrees at 9 bases. Germline V gene lookup returns CDR1 MGHRA and CDR2 YSYEKL. J was trimmed by 3 bases and V by 6 bases; bases with no gene match: 5. This CDR3 spans 14 amino acids. The chain's CDR3 is CASRERTGDYGYTF. DNA for the CDR3: TGCGCCAGCAGGGAGAGGACAGGGGACTATGGCTACACCTTC.

CDR3 region: CASSLVPTPGTYNEQFF. Written as DNA, the CDR3 is TGCGCCAGCAGCTTGGTTCCAACACCGGGTACCTACAATGAGCAGTTCTTC. The V call is TRBV5-1, the J call TRBJ2-1; D is uncertain. V lost 0 bases and J 2 bases, leaving 15 bases between the germline ends. The CDR3 covers 17 residues. Per germline, CDR1 SGHRS and CDR2 YFSETQ.

The chain carries TRBV7-3 and TRBJ2-2, with TRBD2 matching 8 bases. Germline V lookup: CDR1 SGHTA, CDR2 FQGTGA. The CDR3 is 18 amino acids. Trimming removed 3 bases from V and 8 bases from J; junction bases left unmatched: 17. CDR3 sequence: CASSFTGLGGLGTGELFF. CDR3 nucleotides: TGTGCCAGCAGCTTTACGGGTCTGGGGGGACTAGGCACAGGGGAGCTGTTTTTT. The entire variable domain, with the rest obtained from reference TRBV7-3 and TRBJ2-2, is as follows: GAGVSQTPSNKVTEKGKYVELRCDPISGHTALYWYRQSLGQGPEFLIYFQGTGAADDSGLPNDRFFAVRPEGSVSTLKIQRTERGDSAVYLCASSFTGLGGLGTGELFFGEGSRLTVL.

The chain has TRBV5-1 and TRBJ2-1, with D tentatively TRBD1 (6 bases). Germline V gives CDR1 SGHRS, CDR2 YFSETQ. The CDR3 consists of 15 residues. V was trimmed by 3 bases and J by 9 bases, leaving 19 bases between them. The CDR3 loop reads CASSSTGAPRGEQFF. In nucleotides, the CDR3 is TGCGCCAGCAGCTCGACAGGAGCCCCAAGGGGTGAGCAGTTCTTC. The full variable domain, completed using reference TRBV5-1 and TRBJ2-1, is KAGVTQTPRYLIKTRGQQVTLSCSPISGHRSVSWYQQTPGQGLQFLFEYFSETQRNKGNFPGRFSGRQFSNSRSEMNVSTLELGDSALYLCASSSTGAPRGEQFFGPGTRLTVL.

This chain joins TRBV19 and TRBJ2-7, with 7 bases that match TRBD2. V shed 6 bases, J shed 0 bases, and the junction held 5 bases outside the gene matches. CDR1 is LNHDA, CDR2 SQIVND, per germline (reference sequence). This CDR3 is 14 amino acids long. The CDR3 DNA sequence: TGTGCCAGTAGCGGCCGGGACTACTCCTACGAGCAGTACTTC. Translated: CASSGRDYSYEQYF.

The rearrangement links TRBV14 to TRBJ1-2; D unclear. This CDR3 has 14 residues. V was clipped by 1 base and J by 2 bases, with 8 bases between them. The germline gives CDR1 SGHDN, CDR2 FVKESK. CDR3 protein: CASSQVGQNYGYTF. The DNA for the CDR3 is TGTGCCAGCAGCCAAGTTGGGCAGAACTATGGCTACACCTTC.

The chain has TRBV28 and TRBJ2-7; 7 nucleotides align to TRBD2. The CDR3 extends over 16 amino acids. The junction had 7 bases not matched to a gene; V was cut back by 2 bases and J by 0 bases. The germline gives CDR1 MDHEN, CDR2 SYDVKM. This CDR3 reads CASSLILGGSSYEQYF. The DNA for the CDR3 is TGTGCCAGCAGTTTAATACTCGGCGGGAGCTCCTACGAGCAGTACTTC. Complete variable domain (other parts from reference TRBV28 and TRBJ2-7): DVKVTQSSRYLVKRTGEKVFLECVQDMDHENMFWYRQDPGLGLRLIYFSYDVKMKEKGDIPEGYSVSREKKERFSLILESASTNQTSMYLCASSLILGGSSYEQYFGPGTRLTVT.

The CDR3 nucleotides are TGTGCCAGCAGCGACGGCACGGGAGGGGGTAGAAATGAGCAGTTCTTC. Translating gives CASSDGTGGGRNEQFF. J is TRBJ2-1 and V is TRBV9, with 8 bases aligning to TRBD2. The CDR3 spans 16 residues. After removal of 3 bases from V and 7 bases from J, the junction contained 12 bases not matched to a gene. Germline V CDR1 and CDR2: SGDLS, YYNGEE.

This chain uses TRBV2 with TRBJ1-5, with TRBD1 matching 8 bases. Trimming took 7 bases from V and 9 from J; bases not matched to a gene: 8. The V gene's germline CDR1 is SNHLY and CDR2 FYNNEI. The CDR3 has 13 amino acids. CDR3 protein: CASNEGQGWPQHF. The CDR3 nucleotides are TGTGCCAGCAACGAAGGACAGGGCTGGCCCCAGCATTTT.

This clone came up a few times. This chain joins TRBV7-2 and TRBJ2-7; D might be TRBD2 (5 bases). V lost 7 bases and J 0 bases, leaving 7 bases between the germline ends. The CDR3 has 12 amino acids. The V gene's germline CDR1 is SGHTA and CDR2 FQGNSA. The CDR3 DNA reads as TGTGCCAGCACTGACTACTCCTACGAGCAGTACTTC. Translating gives CASTDYSYEQYF.

This chain links TRBV5-1 with TRBJ2-5; a weak D match, TRBD2 (5 bases). The CDR3 contains 15 residues. Germline V gives CDR1 SGHRS, CDR2 YFSETQ. V lost 0 bases to trimming and J lost 4 bases, with 13 bases between them. The CDR3 region has the DNA TGCGCCAGCAGCTTGGAAGGACTCGAGGGAGAGACCCAGTACTTC. This codes for CASSLEGLEGETQYF. The full variable domain, completed using reference TRBV5-1 and TRBJ2-5, is KAGVTQTPRYLIKTRGQQVTLSCSPISGHRSVSWYQQTPGQGLQFLFEYFSETQRNKGNFPGRFSGRQFSNSRSEMNVSTLELGDSALYLCASSLEGLEGETQYFGPGTRLLVL.

V is TRBV19 and J is TRBJ1-6; weak D call: TRBD1 (5 bases). CDR1 is LNHDA, CDR2 SQIVND, per germline (reference sequence). Trimming took 7 bases from V and 5 from J, leaving 9 bases between them. The CDR3 has 13 residues. This CDR3 is CASTREDNSPLHF. The DNA of the CDR3 is TGTGCCAGTACCAGGGAAGATAATTCACCCCTCCACTTT.

The chain employs TRBV19 and TRBJ2-1; D gene ambiguous. The CDR3 contains 13 residues. V lost 7 bases to trimming and J lost 8 bases, with 15 bases between them. Germline-derived CDR1 and CDR2 are LNHDA and SQIVND (reference sequence). The CDR3 coding sequence is TGTGCCAGTACCCCCCGAGCAAGCGATGAGCAGTTCTTC. As protein: CASTPRASDEQFF.

This rearrangement joins TRBV4-3 to TRBJ2-1, with TRBD2 matching 10 bases. The CDR3 has 15 residues. J was trimmed by 4 bases and V by 2 bases; bases with no gene match: 2. Germline assignment: CDR1 LGHNA and CDR2 YSLEER. The CDR3 region has the DNA TGCGCCAGCAGCCAAAAAGCGGGAGGGTACAATGAGCAGTTCTTC. As protein: CASSQKAGGYNEQFF.

The chain couples TRBV5-4 to TRBJ2-1; weak D call: TRBD1 (6 bases). The length of the CDR3 is 16 residues. CDR1 is SGHNT and CDR2 is YYREEE in the germline V gene (reference sequence). The ends were cut back, 4 bases at V and 0 bases at J, with 14 bases in the middle. For the CDR3, the DNA is TGTGCCAGCAGCAGGGGACACCCCAGCTCCTACAATGAGCAGTTCTTC. Translating it yields CASSRGHPSSYNEQFF.

Here the CDR3 reads CASSLATSGSYNEQFF. DNA for the CDR3: TGTGCCAGCAGTTTGGCGACTAGCGGGTCCTACAATGAGCAGTTCTTC. The chain has TRBV28 and TRBJ2-1; 10 bases fit TRBD2. The CDR3 has 16 amino acids. The V segment lost 3 bases and the J segment 1 base; nucleotides outside the gene matches: 3. In germline, CDR1 is MDHEN, CDR2 SYDVKM.

This clone was found once. This rearrangement joins TRBV5-1 to TRBJ2-2; 7 bases align to TRBD2. The CDR3 has 15 residues. The germline V gene encodes CDR1 SGHRS and CDR2 YFSETQ. Germline trimming cut 7 bases from V and 0 bases from J; bases unmatched to any gene: 6. The CDR3 spells CASLPAGPNTGELFF. CDR3 coding DNA: TGCGCCAGCCTTCCAGCGGGGCCGAACACCGGGGAGCTGTTTTTT.

The rearrangement links TRBV27 to TRBJ2-7; TRBD2 aligns across 10 bases. V gave up 4 bases and J gave up 4 bases; unmatched junction bases: 4. Germline loops: CDR1 MNHEY, CDR2 SMNVEV (reference sequence). There are 14 residues in the CDR3. This CDR3 is CASSSSTSGYEQYF. The CDR3 DNA reads as TGTGCCAGCAGTTCCTCGACTAGCGGGTACGAGCAGTACTTC.

This clone has only one observation. J is TRBJ2-5 and V is TRBV14, with 7 positions matching TRBD2. Unmatched junction bases numbered 7, after V lost 2 bases and J lost 7 bases. CDR1 is SGHDN, CDR2 FVKESK, per germline. CDR3 size: 14 residues. The CDR3 DNA sequence: TGTGCCAGCAGCCAATCTAGCGGTTTAGGGACCCAGTACTTC. Translated, it gives CASSQSSGLGTQYF.